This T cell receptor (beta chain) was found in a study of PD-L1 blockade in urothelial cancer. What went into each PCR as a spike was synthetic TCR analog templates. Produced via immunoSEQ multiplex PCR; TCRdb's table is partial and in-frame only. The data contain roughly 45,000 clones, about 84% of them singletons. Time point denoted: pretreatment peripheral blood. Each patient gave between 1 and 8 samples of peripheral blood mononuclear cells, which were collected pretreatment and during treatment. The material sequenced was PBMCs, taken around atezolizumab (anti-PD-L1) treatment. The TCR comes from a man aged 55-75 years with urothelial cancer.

As DNA, the CDR3 is TGTGCCAGCAGTTATGGGCAGTCCTATGGCTACACCTTC. Its protein product is CASSYGQSYGYTF. This sequence joins TRBV6-5 and TRBJ1-2, with D unclear. The V gene lost 3 bases and the J gene lost 4 bases, with 9 bases spanning the gap. The CDR3 consists of 13 residues. Per germline, CDR1 MNHEY and CDR2 SVGAGI.